The entry below describes one T cell receptor beta chain. This sample is drawn from a study of Ad26.COV2.S vaccination and SARS-CoV-2 variants. Some clones are missing from TCRdb's copy, which holds only in-frame ones; the method was immunoSEQ multiplex PCR. The data hold around 320,000 clones, with 87% observed a single time. Trimming took off 1 base at V and 2 bases at J, with 20 bases between the two ends. The CDR3 length is 18 residues. Germline CDR1 reads SEHNR; CDR2 reads FQNEAQ (reference sequence). The treatment denotes: 15 to 20 received Ad26.COV2.S at low or high dose, single or two shots; about 5 received placebo; per-sample allocation not given. Specimens were obtained on day 63 following the first vaccine or placebo injection.

The material was peripheral blood, obtained in a trial of Ad26.COV2.S vaccine versus placebo. The chain uses TRBV7-9 and TRBJ1-2; no reliable D call. The receptor was derived from a person aged 18-60 years who received the Ad26.COV2.S COVID-19 vaccine or a placebo. The CDR3 DNA follows: TGTGCCAGCAGCTTAGAGAGCAGGCGATGGGGAGAAAACTATGGCTACACCTTC. Its translation is CASSLESRRWGENYGYTF.